This is a list of T cell receptor beta chains from one sample in a study of T cells in Graves' hyperthyroidism and ophthalmopathy. TCRdb reanalysed the multiplex PCR reads using MiXCR and keeps one entry per CDR3 protein. The repertoire consists of 600,000 to 700,000 distinct CDR3 sequences, with 45% occurring once and the leading ten covering 6.5% to 9%. Sequencing was done on a sample of peripheral blood or thyroid tissue (not recorded which). Every receptor here comes from an adult man with Graves' disease, either hyperthyroidism or ophthalmopathy (not recorded which). CDR3s include the opening cysteine and the closing phenylalanine or tryptophan. D genes are given only for firm matches. Clone size is not always given. Where it is, it says once, few, many or a class for expanded clones.

d_gene,v_gene,j_gene,abundance,CDR3aa,CDR3nt
.,TRBV2,TRBJ1-2,many,CASSERVRGYTF,TGTGCCAGCAGTGAAAGGGTGAGGGGCTACACCTTC
.,TRBV25-1,TRBJ1-6,.,CASNVNSVSPLHF,TGTGCCAGCAATGTAAACAGCGTTTCACCCCTCCACTTT
TRBD1,TRBV10-3,TRBJ2-7,.,CASCGTGDYEQYF,TGTGCCAGCTGTGGGACAGGGGACTACGAGCAATACTTC
.,TRBV6-5,TRBJ1-1,.,CASSYFPSTGKNTEAFF,TGTGCCAGCAGTTACTTTCCCTCGACAGGCAAGAACACTGAAGCTTTCTTT
.,TRBV6-5,TRBJ1-5,few,CASSPSGANQPQHF,TGTGCCAGCAGCCCTAGTGGGGCGAATCAGCCCCAGCATTTT
.,TRBV2,TRBJ1-5,few,CASRAGLKVDSNQPQHF,TGTGCCAGCCGGGCGGGACTTAAAGTGGATAGCAATCAGCCCCAGCATTTT
.,TRBV29-1,TRBJ2-1,.,CSVEGPTYNEQFF,TGCAGCGTTGAAGGGCCGACCTACAATGAGCAGTTCTTC
TRBD1,TRBV10-2,TRBJ1-6,.,CASSYPGTAPNSPLHF,TGTGCCAGCAGTTACCCTGGGACAGCGCCTAATTCACCCCTCCACTTT
.,TRBV7-2,TRBJ2-7,.,CASSLDTNRVYEQYF,TGTGCCAGCAGCTTGGACACTAACAGGGTCTACGAGCAGTACTTC
.,TRBV2,TRBJ1-1,.,CASSFMGAFF,TGTGCCAGCAGCTTTATGGGGGCTTTCTTT
TRBD1,TRBV7-8,TRBJ1-5,.,CAWSTGEIQPQHF,TGTGCCTGGAGTACAGGGGAAATCCAGCCCCAGCATTTT
.,TRBV2,TRBJ1-1,.,CASSATRTEMNTEAFF,TGTGCCAGCAGTGCTACTAGGACGGAGATGAACACTGAAGCTTTCTTT
.,TRBV5-1,TRBJ1-2,few,CASSPGRYDYGYTF,TGCGCCAGCAGCCCTGGAAGATACGACTATGGCTACACCTTC
.,TRBV5-2,TRBJ1-3,.,CASNGTGGGSGNTIYF,TGTGCCAGCAACGGTACAGGGGGTGGGTCGGGAAACACCATATATTTT
TRBD1,TRBV10-3,TRBJ1-2,.,CAISDLGQGFGYTF,TGTGCCATCAGTGATTTGGGACAGGGCTTTGGCTACACCTTC
TRBD1,TRBV10-3,TRBJ1-3,many,CATTRPGQTGNTIYF,TGTGCCACGACGAGGCCGGGACAGACTGGAAACACCATATATTTT
.,TRBV20-1,TRBJ2-7,few,CSAKLSEATYEQYF,TGCAGTGCTAAATTATCGGAGGCAACCTACGAGCAGTACTTC